This T cell receptor beta chain was sequenced during a study of T cells in Graves' hyperthyroidism and ophthalmopathy. RNA transcripts yielded amplified TCR beta CDR3 regions. A set of HTBI primers served as the primers for a first-round RT-PCR of the TCR CDR3. TCRdb analysed the multiplex PCR reads with MiXCR anew, one entry per CDR3 protein. The sample contains over 650,000 distinct CDR3 sequences, roughly 46% of which appear only once. Study-level findings and limits: A 13 V-J signature model discriminated ophthalmopathy versus stable hyperthyroidism.

This CDR3 is built from 15 residues. Per the germline V gene, CDR1 is SGHRS and CDR2 is YFSETQ. Trimming at V came to 4 bases and at J to 4 bases, leaving 9 bases not matched to a gene. Only a few counts were recorded for this clonotype. Its cognate antigen is unknown. Clinicians diagnosed patients from clinical symptoms, serum thyroxine and TRAb, thyroid ultrasound and orbital computed tomography. Material: peripheral blood or thyroid tissue (not recorded which). The chain couples TRBV5-1 to TRBJ2-5; 8 nucleotides match TRBD1. This clonotype was sampled from an adult man with Graves' disease, either hyperthyroidism or ophthalmopathy (not recorded which). CDR3 sequence (DNA): TGCGCCAGCAGCCTCGGACAGGGAGAGCGAGAGACCCAGTACTTC. Encoded protein: CASSLGQGERETQYF.